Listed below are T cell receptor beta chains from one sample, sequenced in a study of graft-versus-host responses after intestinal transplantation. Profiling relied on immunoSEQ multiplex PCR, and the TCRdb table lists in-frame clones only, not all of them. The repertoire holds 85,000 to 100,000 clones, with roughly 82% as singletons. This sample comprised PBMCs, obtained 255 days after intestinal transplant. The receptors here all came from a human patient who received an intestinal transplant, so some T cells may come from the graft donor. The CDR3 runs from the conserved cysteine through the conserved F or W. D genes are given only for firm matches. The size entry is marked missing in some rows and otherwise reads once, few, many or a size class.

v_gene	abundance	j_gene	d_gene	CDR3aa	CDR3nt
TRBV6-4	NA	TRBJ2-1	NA	CASSDSSGGEYNEQFF	TGTGCCAGCAGTGACTCGAGTGGGGGAGAATACAATGAGCAGTTCTTC
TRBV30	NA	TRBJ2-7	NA	CAWSVPGSYEQYF	TGTGCCTGGAGTGTTCCGGGGAGCTACGAGCAGTACTTC
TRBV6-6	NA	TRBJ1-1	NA	CASSYSTGTEAFF	TGTGCCAGCAGTTACTCGACGGGCACTGAAGCTTTCTTT
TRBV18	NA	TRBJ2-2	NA	CASSPDSDTGELFF	TGTGCCAGCTCACCCGATTCGGACACCGGGGAGCTGTTTTTT
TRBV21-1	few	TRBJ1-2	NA	CASSKRRVIYGYTF	TGTGCCAGCAGCAAAAGGAGGGTGATCTATGGCTACACCTTC
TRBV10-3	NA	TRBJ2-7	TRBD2	CAISEREGLGYEQYF	TGTGCCATCAGTGAGAGGGAGGGGTTGGGGTACGAGCAGTACTTC
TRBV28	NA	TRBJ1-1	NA	CASSSPPNTEAFF	TGTGCCAGCAGTTCCCCCCCGAACACTGAAGCTTTCTTT
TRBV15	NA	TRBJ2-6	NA	CATSRVMDSGANVLTF	TGTGCCACCAGCCGAGTAATGGATTCTGGGGCCAACGTCCTGACTTTC
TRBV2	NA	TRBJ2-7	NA	CASEAGQGEQYF	TGTGCCTCGGAAGCGGGCCAAGGAGAGCAGTACTTC
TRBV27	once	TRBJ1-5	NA	CASSLSITQPQHF	TGTGCCAGCAGTTTATCAATCACCCAGCCCCAGCATTTT
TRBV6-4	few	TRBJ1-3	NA	CASSDSNRQEF	TGTGCCAGCAGTGACTCGAACAGGCAGGAATTT
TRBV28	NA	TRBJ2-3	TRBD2	CASSLPGFGPLAGGPRDTQYF	TGTGCCAGCAGTTTACCCGGCTTTGGCCCTCTAGCGGGGGGGCCACGAGATACGCAGTATTTT
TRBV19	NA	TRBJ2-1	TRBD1	CASRWTGNNEQFF	TGTGCCAGTAGGTGGACAGGGAACAATGAGCAGTTCTTC
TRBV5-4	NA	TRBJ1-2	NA	CASSYSRADGYTF	TGTGCCAGCAGCTACTCGAGGGCGGATGGCTACACCTTC
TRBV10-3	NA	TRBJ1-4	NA	CAIQGGAGEKLFF	TGTGCCATACAGGGTGGCGCCGGGGAAAAACTGTTTTTT
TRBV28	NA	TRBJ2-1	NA	CASSRGQYNEQFF	TGTGCCAGCAGCCGGGGACAATACAATGAGCAGTTCTTC
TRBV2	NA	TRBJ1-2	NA	CARSGEGGYTF	TGTGCCAGATCGGGAGAAGGGGGCTACACCTTC
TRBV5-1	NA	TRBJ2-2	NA	CASSLGGGAGELFF	TGCGCCAGCAGCTTGGGAGGTGGGGCCGGGGAGCTGTTTTTT